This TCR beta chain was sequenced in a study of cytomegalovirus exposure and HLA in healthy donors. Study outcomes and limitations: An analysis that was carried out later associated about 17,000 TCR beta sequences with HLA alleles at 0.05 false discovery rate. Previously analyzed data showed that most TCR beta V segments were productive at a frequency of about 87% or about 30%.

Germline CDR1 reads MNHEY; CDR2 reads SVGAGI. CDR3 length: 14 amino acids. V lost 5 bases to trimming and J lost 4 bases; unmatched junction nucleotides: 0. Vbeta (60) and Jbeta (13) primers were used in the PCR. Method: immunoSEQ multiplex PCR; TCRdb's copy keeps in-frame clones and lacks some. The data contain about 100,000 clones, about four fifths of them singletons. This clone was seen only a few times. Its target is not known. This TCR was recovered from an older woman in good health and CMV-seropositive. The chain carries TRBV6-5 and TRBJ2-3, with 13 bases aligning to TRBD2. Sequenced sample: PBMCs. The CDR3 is CASSGLAGADTQYF. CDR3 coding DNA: TGTGCCAGCAGTGGACTAGCGGGAGCAGATACGCAGTATTTT.